Below, 20 T cell receptor beta chains from the same sample are listed, as sequenced in a study of blood T cell repertoires in COVID-19. The data were produced by immunoSEQ multiplex PCR, yet TCRdb's version contains in-frame clones alone and is incomplete. The sample includes roughly 200,000 clones, around 85% of them seen just once. Sequencing was done on a sample of peripheral blood. The origin of the receptors is a human donor with active or convalescent COVID-19. The donor label of this sample is uncertain.

The rearrangement joins TRBV7-2 to TRBJ2-3; 9 positions match TRBD2. There are 15 residues in the CDR3. Per germline, CDR1 SGHTA and CDR2 FQGNSA. Trimming removed 5 bases from V and 4 bases from J; junction bases left unmatched: 7. As DNA, the CDR3 is TGTGCCAGCAGCCGCCAGCGGGGGGTTGCAGATACGCAGTATTTT. This translates into CASSRQRGVADTQYF.

The genes are TRBV6-5 and TRBJ1-2; D is uncertain. This CDR3 region has 13 residues. V gave up 1 base and J gave up 6 bases, with 9 bases separating them. CDR1 and CDR2 (germline): MNHEY, SVGAGI. CDR3 DNA sequence: TGTGCCAGCAGTTACTTCGGCGGGGATGGCTACACCTTC. The encoded protein is CASSYFGGDGYTF.

The chain carries TRBV24-1 and TRBJ2-3; D not certain. In germline, CDR1 is KGHDR, CDR2 SFDVKD. The CDR3 contains 13 residues. V lost 4 bases and J lost 5, with 9 bases in between. In DNA, the CDR3 is TGTGCCACCAGTGAGCCCCGAGAAGATACGCAGTATTTT. It encodes CATSEPREDTQYF.

The chain employs TRBV30 and TRBJ2-7; D perhaps matches TRBD2 (5 bases). V was trimmed by 3 bases and J by 3 bases, leaving 12 bases between them. Germline values: CDR1 GTSNPN, CDR2 SVGIG (reference sequence). The CDR3 consists of 13 residues. CDR3 amino acids: CAWRPGEYYEQYF. Written as DNA, the CDR3 is TGTGCCTGGAGGCCCGGGGAATACTACGAGCAGTACTTC.

This sequence joins TRBV6-6 and TRBJ2-3; 11 bases are shared with TRBD1. V shed 6 bases, J shed 4 bases, and the junction held 9 bases outside the gene matches. Germline V gives CDR1 MNHNY, CDR2 SVGAGI (reference sequence). The CDR3 length is 16 residues. CDR3 DNA sequence: TGTGCCAGCAGCCCGCAGGGACAGGGGGGATCAGATACGCAGTATTTT. Translated, it gives CASSPQGQGGSDTQYF.

J is TRBJ2-3 and V is TRBV4-3, with TRBD2 matching 7 bases. With V trimmed by 4 bases and J by 4 bases, 8 bases remained unmatched. The germline CDR1 and CDR2 sequences are LGHNA and YSLEER. The CDR3 is 15 residues long. CDR3 DNA: TGCGCCAGCAGCCCCCGGGGAGGGGAAGCAGATACGCAGTATTTT. Its protein product is CASSPRGGEADTQYF.

The chain recombines TRBV5-4 with TRBJ2-4; 8 nucleotides line up with TRBD2. The CDR3 is made up of 17 amino acids. Per the germline V gene, CDR1 is SGHNT and CDR2 is YYREEE (reference sequence). Trimming removed 1 base from V and 0 bases from J; junction bases left unmatched: 6. CDR3 in amino acids: CASSLSLSGVAKNIQYF. In DNA, the CDR3 is TGTGCCAGCAGCTTGTCCCTTAGCGGGGTAGCCAAAAACATTCAGTACTTC.

This chain uses TRBV20-1 with TRBJ1-3; 7 bases are a match to TRBD1. V was pared by 5 bases and J by 3 bases, with 10 bases of the junction left unmatched. CDR3 length: 15 residues. Germline CDR1 is DFQATT and CDR2 is SNEGSKA (reference sequence). CDR3 amino acids: CSAGDRVGFGNTIYF. CDR3 bases: TGCAGTGCTGGTGACAGGGTCGGTTTTGGAAACACCATATATTTT.

V is TRBV6-6 and J is TRBJ2-7, with D tentatively TRBD1 (6 bases). Germline CDR1 reads MNHNY; CDR2 reads SVGAGI (reference sequence). Trimming left V 0 bases short and J 0 bases short, with 9 bases between. The CDR3 has 15 residues. The CDR3 nucleotides are TGTGCCAGCAGTTACTCGGGGGCCATCTCCTACGAGCAGTACTTC. Amino acids: CASSYSGAISYEQYF.

The table lists this clone with a count of one. The V and J genes are TRBV11-2 and TRBJ1-4; TRBD1 matches at 7 bases. This CDR3 region has 15 residues. Germline V gene data show CDR1 as SGHAT and CDR2 as FQNNGV. The junction had 4 bases not matched to a gene; V was cut back by 3 bases and J by 3 bases. The CDR3 nucleotides are TGTGCCAGCAGCTTTACAGGGGTGGCTAATGAAAAACTGTTTTTT. It yields the protein CASSFTGVANEKLFF. The complete variable domain, with remaining parts taken from reference TRBV11-2 and TRBJ1-4, reads EAGVAQSPRYKIIEKRQSVAFWCNPISGHATLYWYQQILGQGPKLLIQFQNNGVVDDSQLPKDRFSAERLKGVDSTLKIQPAKLEDSAVYLCASSFTGVANEKLFFGSGTQLSVL.

This clone was observed a handful of times. The V and J genes are TRBV2 and TRBJ2-7; tentatively, D is TRBD2 (5 bases). V was cut by 6 bases and J by 3 bases, with 9 bases left in between. The CDR3 spans 12 residues. CDR1 SNHLY and CDR2 FYNNEI come from the germline V gene. CDR3 nucleotide sequence: TGTGCCAGCAGCCCCGAGGGCTACGAGCAGTACTTC. Its translation is CASSPEGYEQYF.

The V call is TRBV9, the J call TRBJ2-1; D may be TRBD1 (7 bases). The CDR3 contains 14 residues. Germline CDR1 reads SGDLS; CDR2 reads YYNGEE. Trimming removed 3 bases from V and 4 bases from J, with 11 bases in between. CDR3 amino acids: CASSGAGGYNEQFF. Written as DNA, the CDR3 is TGTGCCAGCAGCGGCGCAGGGGGGTACAATGAGCAGTTCTTC.

This chain joins TRBV7-6 and TRBJ2-1, with a possible D match to TRBD2 (5 bases). The CDR3 contains 15 residues. CDR1 and CDR2 (germline): SGHVS, FNYEAQ. V lost 2 bases to trimming and J lost 6 bases, with 14 bases between them. The CDR3 region is CASSLSLIASNEQFF. CDR3 coding DNA: TGTGCCAGCAGCTTATCCCTTATAGCGAGCAATGAGCAGTTCTTC.

The gene calls are TRBV30 and TRBJ2-5, with a weak D call TRBD2 (6 bases). The germline V and J ends were trimmed by 2 bases and 5 bases, with 12 bases remaining between them. The CDR3 is 13 amino acids. Germline-derived CDR1 and CDR2 are GTSNPN and SVGIG (reference sequence). The CDR3 here is CAWSRDLGETQYF. The DNA of the CDR3 is TGTGCCTGGAGTCGGGACTTAGGGGAGACCCAGTACTTC.

The chain links TRBV7-2 to TRBJ2-7, with D tentatively TRBD2 (7 bases). Germline V gene sequence: CDR1 SGHTA, CDR2 FQGNSA. The CDR3 runs 15 residues. Trimming took 8 bases from V and 2 from J, leaving 19 bases between them. Written as DNA, the CDR3 is TGTGCCAGCTCAAGGGGGGGGTCCCAACCCTACGAGCAGTACTTC. Translation: CASSRGGSQPYEQYF.

The genes are TRBV6-2 or TRBV6-3 and TRBJ2-3; a possible D gene is TRBD1 (6 bases). V lost 1 base to trimming and J lost 0 bases, with 11 bases between them. Looked up from germline, CDR1 is MNHEY and CDR2 is SVGEGT. The CDR3 loop spans 16 amino acids. This chain's CDR3 is CASSYWDTSSTDTQYF. The CDR3 coding sequence is TGTGCCAGCAGTTACTGGGACACCTCTAGCACAGATACGCAGTATTTT.

The chain is built from TRBV19 and TRBJ1-2, with D maybe TRBD1 (5 bases). Germline V gives CDR1 LNHDA, CDR2 SQIVND (reference sequence). The CDR3 is 14 residues long. The V end lost 5 bases, the J end lost 1 base, and 11 bases lay between the germline ends. CDR3 loop: CASSGGELNYGYTF. For the CDR3, the DNA is TGTGCCAGTAGTGGAGGGGAGCTTAACTATGGCTACACCTTC.

The chain is built from TRBV4-3 and TRBJ1-2, with TRBD1 as a possible D gene (6 bases). V was clipped by 0 bases and J by 8 bases, with 10 bases between them. The CDR3 is 13 amino acids. Germline lookup yields CDR1 LGHNA and CDR2 YSLEER. CDR3: CASSQDRGWGYTF. DNA of the CDR3: TGCGCCAGCAGCCAAGATAGGGGGTGGGGCTACACCTTC.

The chain is built from TRBV9 and TRBJ2-7, with 8 bases that match TRBD2. This CDR3 spans 13 amino acids. Germline CDR1 SGDLS, CDR2 YYNGEE. Trimming at V came to 3 bases and at J to 1 base, leaving 0 bases not matched to a gene. CDR3 protein: CASSASGSYEQYF. Here the CDR3 DNA reads TGTGCCAGCAGCGCTAGCGGGTCCTACGAGCAGTACTTC.

The V gene is TRBV2, the J gene TRBJ1-1, with 7 bases lining up with TRBD1. The CDR3 runs 13 residues. The germline V gene encodes CDR1 SNHLY and CDR2 FYNNEI. With 5 bases clipped from V and 1 base from J, the junction kept 1 base outside the gene matches. The DNA of the CDR3 is TGTGCCAGCAGTCGACAGGGGAACACTGAAGCTTTCTTT. Amino acids: CASSRQGNTEAFF.